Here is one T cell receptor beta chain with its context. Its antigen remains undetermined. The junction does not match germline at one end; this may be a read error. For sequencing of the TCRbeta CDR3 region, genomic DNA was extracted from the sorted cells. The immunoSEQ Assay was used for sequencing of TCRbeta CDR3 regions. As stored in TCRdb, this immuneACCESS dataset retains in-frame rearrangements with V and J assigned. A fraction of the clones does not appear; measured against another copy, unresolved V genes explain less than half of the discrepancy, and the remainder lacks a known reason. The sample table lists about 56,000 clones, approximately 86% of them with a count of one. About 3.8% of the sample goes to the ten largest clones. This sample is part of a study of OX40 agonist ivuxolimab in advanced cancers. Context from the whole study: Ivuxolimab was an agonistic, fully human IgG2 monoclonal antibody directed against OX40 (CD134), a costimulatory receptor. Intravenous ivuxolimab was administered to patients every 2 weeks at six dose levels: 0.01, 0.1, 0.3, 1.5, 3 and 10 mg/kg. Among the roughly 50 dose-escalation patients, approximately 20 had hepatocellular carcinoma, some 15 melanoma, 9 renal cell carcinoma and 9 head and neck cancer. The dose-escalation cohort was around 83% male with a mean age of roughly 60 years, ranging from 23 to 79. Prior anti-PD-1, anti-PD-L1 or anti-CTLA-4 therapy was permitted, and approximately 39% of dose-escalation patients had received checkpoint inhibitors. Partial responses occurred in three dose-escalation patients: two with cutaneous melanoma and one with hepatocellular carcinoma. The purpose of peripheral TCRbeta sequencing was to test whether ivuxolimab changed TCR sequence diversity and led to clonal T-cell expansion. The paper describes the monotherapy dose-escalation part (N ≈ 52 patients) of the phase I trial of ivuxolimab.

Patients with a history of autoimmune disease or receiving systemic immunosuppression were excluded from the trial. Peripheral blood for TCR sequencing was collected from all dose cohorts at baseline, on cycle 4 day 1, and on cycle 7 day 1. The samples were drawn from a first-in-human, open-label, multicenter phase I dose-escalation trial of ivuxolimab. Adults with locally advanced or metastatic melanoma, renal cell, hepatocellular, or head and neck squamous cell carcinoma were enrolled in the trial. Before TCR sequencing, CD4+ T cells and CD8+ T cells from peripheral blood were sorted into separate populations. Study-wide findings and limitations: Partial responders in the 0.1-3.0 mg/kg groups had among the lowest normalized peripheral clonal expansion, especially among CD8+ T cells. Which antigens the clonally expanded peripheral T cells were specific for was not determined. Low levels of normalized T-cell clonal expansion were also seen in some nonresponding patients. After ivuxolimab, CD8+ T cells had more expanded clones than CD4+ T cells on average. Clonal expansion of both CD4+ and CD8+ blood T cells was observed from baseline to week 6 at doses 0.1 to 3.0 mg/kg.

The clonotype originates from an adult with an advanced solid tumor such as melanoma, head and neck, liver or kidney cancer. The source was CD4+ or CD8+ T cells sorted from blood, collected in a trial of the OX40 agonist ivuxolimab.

The CDR3 protein: CASSFSHYGHTF. The DNA sequence is given as TGTGCCAGCAGCTTTTCGCACTATGGCCACACCTTC. The rearranged segments are TRBV7-6 and TRBJ1-2; the D gene assignment is ambiguous. The CDR3 measures 12 amino acids from cysteine to phenylalanine. Solely the CDR3 DNA is kept, with 36 bases framed from the first base. The germline V gene specifies SGHVS as CDR1 and FNYEAQ as CDR2.